This TCR beta chain is drawn from a study of T cells in Graves' hyperthyroidism and ophthalmopathy. Study details: Peripheral blood was obtained at initial diagnosis, preceding any treatment. Broader study findings: From stable hyperthyroidism, ophthalmopathy was set apart by a 13 V-J model. Blood held most thyroid clonotypes expanded above 0.001 frequency.

This clonotype has a count of ten or more. The target antigen is unknown. Amplification targeted TCR beta CDR3 regions from RNA transcripts. In the first-round RT-PCR of the TCR CDR3, the HTBI primer set was used. One entry per CDR3 protein, called by TCRdb with MiXCR from the multiplex PCR reads. The top ten hold 16% of the sample, which has approximately 720,000 distinct CDR3 sequences, roughly a sixth seen once. V was shortened by 3 bases and J by 2 bases, with 14 bases between the two germline ends. Germline CDR1 is KGHSH and CDR2 is LQKENI. The CDR3 runs 15 residues. The sequenced material came from blood. This receptor was identified in a woman between 50 and 59 years old with Graves' hyperthyroidism that later progressed to Graves' ophthalmopathy. The J gene is TRBJ2-7, the V gene TRBV18; a possible D gene is TRBD2 (6 bases). CDR3 bases: TGTGCCAGCTCACCCGGTGCCGGGGGAACCTACGAGCAGTACTTC. Its translation is CASSPGAGGTYEQYF. Looking up the rest from reference TRBV18 and TRBJ2-7 gives the full variable domain: NAGVMQNPRHLVRRRGQEARLRCSPMKGHSHVYWYRQLPEEGLKFMVYLQKENIIDESGMPKERFSAEFPKEGPSILRIQQVVRGDSAAYFCASSPGAGGTYEQYFGPGTRLTVT.